This T cell receptor beta chain came from a study of blood T cell repertoires in COVID-19. This clone showed up just once. In the authors' workflow: The assay estimated nucleated cells by amplifying reference gene primers. Assay used: immunoSEQ multiplex PCR; TCRdb lists only in-frame clones, some missing. The V and J calls and clone size come from that table; D and trimming were worked out from the DNA. The table lists a few hundred thousand clones, about 90% of them singletons. Per germline, CDR1 LGHDT and CDR2 YNNKEL (reference sequence). V gave up 9 bases and J gave up 2 bases, with 16 bases separating them. The length of the CDR3 is 14 residues.

The TCR sequence derives from a man in his late teens or twenties who had recovered from COVID-19. Sequenced: peripheral blood. The chain carries TRBV3-1 (or the pseudogene TRBV3-2) and TRBJ1-1; unclear D gene. The CDR3 protein is CASLSRDVNTEAFF. The CDR3 DNA reads TGTGCCAGTTTGTCCCGGGATGTCAACACTGAAGCTTTCTTT.